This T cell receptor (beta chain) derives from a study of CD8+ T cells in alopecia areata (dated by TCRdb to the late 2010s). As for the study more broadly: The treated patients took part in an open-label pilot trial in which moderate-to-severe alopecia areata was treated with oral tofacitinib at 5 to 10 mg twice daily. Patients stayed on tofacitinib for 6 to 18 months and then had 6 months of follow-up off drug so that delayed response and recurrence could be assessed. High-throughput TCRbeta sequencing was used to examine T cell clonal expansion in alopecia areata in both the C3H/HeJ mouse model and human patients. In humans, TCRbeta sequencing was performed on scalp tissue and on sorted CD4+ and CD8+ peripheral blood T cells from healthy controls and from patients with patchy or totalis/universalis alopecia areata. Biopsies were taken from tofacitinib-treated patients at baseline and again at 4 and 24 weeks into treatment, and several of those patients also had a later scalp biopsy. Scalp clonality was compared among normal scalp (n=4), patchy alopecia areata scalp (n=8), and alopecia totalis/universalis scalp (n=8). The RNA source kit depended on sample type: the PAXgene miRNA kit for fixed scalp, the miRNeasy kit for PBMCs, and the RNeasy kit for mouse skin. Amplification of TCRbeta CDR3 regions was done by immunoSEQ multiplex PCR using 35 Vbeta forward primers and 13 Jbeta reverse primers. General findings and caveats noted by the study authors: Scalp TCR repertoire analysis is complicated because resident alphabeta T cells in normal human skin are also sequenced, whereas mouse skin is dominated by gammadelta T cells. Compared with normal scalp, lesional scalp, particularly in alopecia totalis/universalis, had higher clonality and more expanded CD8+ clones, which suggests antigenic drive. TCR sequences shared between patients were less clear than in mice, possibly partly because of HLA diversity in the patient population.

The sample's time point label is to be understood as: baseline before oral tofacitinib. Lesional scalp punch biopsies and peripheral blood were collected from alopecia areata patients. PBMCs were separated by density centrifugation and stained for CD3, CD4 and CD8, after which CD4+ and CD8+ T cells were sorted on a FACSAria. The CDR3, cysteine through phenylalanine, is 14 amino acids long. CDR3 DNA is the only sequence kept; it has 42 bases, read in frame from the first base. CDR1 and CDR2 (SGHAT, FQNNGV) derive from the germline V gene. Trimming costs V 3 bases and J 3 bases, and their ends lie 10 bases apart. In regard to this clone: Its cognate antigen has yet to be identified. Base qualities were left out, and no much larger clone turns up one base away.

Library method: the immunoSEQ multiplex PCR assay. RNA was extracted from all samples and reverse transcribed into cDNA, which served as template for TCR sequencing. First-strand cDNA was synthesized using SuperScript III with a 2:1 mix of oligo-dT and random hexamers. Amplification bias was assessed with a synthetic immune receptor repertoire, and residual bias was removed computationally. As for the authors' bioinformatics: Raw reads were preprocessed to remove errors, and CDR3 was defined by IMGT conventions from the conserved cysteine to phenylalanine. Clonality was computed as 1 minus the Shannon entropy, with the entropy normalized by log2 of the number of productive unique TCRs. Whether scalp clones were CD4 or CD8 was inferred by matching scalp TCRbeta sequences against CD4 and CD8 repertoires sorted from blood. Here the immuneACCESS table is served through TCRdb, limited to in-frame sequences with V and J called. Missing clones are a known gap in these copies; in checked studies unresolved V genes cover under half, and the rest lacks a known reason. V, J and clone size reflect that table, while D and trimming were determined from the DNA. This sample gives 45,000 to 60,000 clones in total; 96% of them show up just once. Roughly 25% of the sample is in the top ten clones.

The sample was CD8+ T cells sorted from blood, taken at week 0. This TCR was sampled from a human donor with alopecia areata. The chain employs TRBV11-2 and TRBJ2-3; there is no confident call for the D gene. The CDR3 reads CASSFQDITDTQYF. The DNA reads TGTGCCAGCAGCTTCCAGGATATAACAGATACGCAGTATTTT.